Shown below are 17 T cell receptor beta chains from a single sample sequenced in a study of Graves' ophthalmopathy and Graves' hyperthyroidism. The study amplified TCR beta CDR3 regions using RNA transcripts. RT-PCR in the first round used HTBI primers; a second-round multiplex PCR followed. In TCRdb, the multiplex PCR reads were re-called with MiXCR into one record per CDR3 protein. The sample contains roughly 1.1 million distinct CDR3 sequences, about 40% of which appear only once. Sequencing was done on a sample of peripheral blood or thyroid tissue (not recorded which). The receptors originated from an adult man with Graves' hyperthyroidism.

The chain couples TRBV10-3 to TRBJ1-1; D not resolved. This CDR3 spans 13 amino acids. V lost 4 bases and J lost 2, with 8 bases in between. Germline V gene lookup returns CDR1 ENHRY and CDR2 SYGVKD. The CDR3 DNA sequence: TGTGCCATCAGTGGTCCAACTAACACTGAAGCTTTCTTT. Its translation is CAISGPTNTEAFF.

This chain joins TRBV14 and TRBJ1-3, with 7 bases fitting TRBD1. CDR1 and CDR2 (germline): SGHDN, FVKESK. J was trimmed by 5 bases and V by 4 bases; bases with no gene match: 2. This CDR3 comprises 13 residues. The chain's CDR3 is CASSPGQRNTIYF. The CDR3 coding sequence is TGTGCCAGCAGCCCGGGACAGCGAAACACCATATATTTT.

The chain couples TRBV20-1 to TRBJ2-5; no clear D gene. Trimming left V 3 bases short and J 0 bases short, with 23 bases between. There are 18 residues in the CDR3. Looked up from germline, CDR1 is DFQATT and CDR2 is SNEGSKA (reference sequence). Here the CDR3 DNA reads TGCAGTGCTAGTGGGCTCTCAGTGGACCGACCGTACCAAGAGACCCAGTACTTC. It codes for CSASGLSVDRPYQETQYF.

This clonotype was observed many times. The chain joins TRBV5-6 to TRBJ2-7, with D hard to call. The CDR3 loop spans 13 amino acids. CDR1 SGHDT and CDR2 YYEEEE come from the germline V gene. V gave up 2 bases and J gave up 2 bases, with 8 bases separating them. CDR3 loop: CASSFQPTYEQYF. CDR3 in DNA: TGTGCCAGCAGCTTCCAGCCGACCTACGAGCAGTACTTC. Supplemented by reference TRBV5-6 and TRBJ2-7, the full variable domain reads DAGVTQSPTHLIKTRGQQVTLRCSPKSGHDTVSWYQQALGQGPQFIFQYYEEEERQRGNFPDRFSGHQFPNYSSELNVNALLLGDSALYLCASSFQPTYEQYFGPGTRLTVT.

Many counts were recorded for this clonotype. This rearrangement joins TRBV7-8 to TRBJ2-7, with D possibly being TRBD2 (6 bases). The CDR3 has 13 amino acids. V gave up 5 bases and J gave up 6 bases, with 14 bases separating them. Germline values: CDR1 SGHVS, CDR2 FQNEAQ. This CDR3 reads CASSPWGDREQYF. The DNA for the CDR3 is TGTGCCAGCAGCCCCTGGGGGGATCGCGAGCAGTACTTC. The complete variable domain, with remaining parts taken from reference TRBV7-8 and TRBJ2-7, reads GAGVSQSPRYKVAKRGQDVALRCDPISGHVSLFWYQQALGQGPEFLTYFQNEAQLDKSGLPSDRFFAERPEGSVSTLKIQRTQQEDSAVYLCASSPWGDREQYFGPGTRLTVT.

This chain links TRBV7-2 with TRBJ2-2; maybe TRBD1 (6 bases). CDR1 is SGHTA and CDR2 is FQGNSA in the germline V gene. This CDR3 region has 15 residues. Between the trimmed V and J ends, which lost 6 bases and 1 base, there was a span of 12 bases. The CDR3: CASSRQALNTGELFF. CDR3 coding DNA: TGTGCCAGCAGTCGACAGGCACTGAACACCGGGGAGCTGTTTTTT.

This clonotype turned up a few times. This chain links TRBV6-5 with TRBJ1-6; a possible D gene is TRBD1 (6 bases). V was shortened by 5 bases and J by 11 bases, with 19 bases between the two germline ends. Germline V CDR1 and CDR2: MNHEY, SVGAGI. The CDR3 loop spans 15 amino acids. In nucleotides, the CDR3 is TGTGCCAGCAGTGCGGGGCGTGGGGGCGAACCACCCCTCCACTTT. Translated: CASSAGRGGEPPLHF.

This clonotype has just a few counts. As DNA, the CDR3 is TGTGCCAGCAGCTTATGTCTGGTAGCGGGCCGGACCCAAACCTACGAGCAGTACTTC. Its translation: CASSLCLVAGRTQTYEQYF. The gene calls are TRBV7-6 and TRBJ2-7; 7 bases fit TRBD2. CDR3 length: 19 amino acids. Germline assignment: CDR1 SGHVS and CDR2 FNYEAQ. V shed 2 bases and J 2 bases; nucleotides not matched to a gene: 18.

This clonotype was counted at least ten times. This chain links TRBV29-1 with TRBJ1-2; 9 nucleotides match TRBD1. The length of the CDR3 is 15 residues. Unmatched junction bases numbered 12, after V lost 6 bases and J lost 4 bases. Germline lookup yields CDR1 SQVTM and CDR2 ANQGSEA. CDR3 sequence reads: CSVAKPGDRAYGYTF. DNA of the CDR3: TGCAGCGTGGCCAAACCTGGGGACAGGGCCTATGGCTACACCTTC.

This clonotype turned up a few times. This rearrangement joins TRBV12-3 or TRBV12-4 to TRBJ2-7, with 9 nucleotides matching TRBD2. V trimming: 6 bases; J trimming: 2 bases; junction bases outside the gene matches: 5. There are 14 residues in the CDR3. The chain's CDR3 is CASSPSGATYEQYF. The CDR3 nucleotides read TGTGCCAGCAGCCCTAGCGGGGCCACCTACGAGCAGTACTTC.

This clonotype appeared many times. The chain uses TRBV10-3 and TRBJ1-2; 9 bases align to TRBD1. J gave up 8 bases and V 10 bases, and 11 bases lay outside the gene matches. CDR3 length: 13 amino acids. CDR1 ENHRY and CDR2 SYGVKD come from the germline V gene. The CDR3 DNA reads TGTGCCACCCAGGGTGGGACAGGGAGCGGCTACACCTTC. Amino acid sequence: CATQGGTGSGYTF.

With regard to this clonotype: This may be a read error, as it is one base from a much larger clone. The V and J genes are TRBV10-2 and TRBJ2-7; TRBD1 aligns across 8 bases. Germline values: CDR1 WSHSY, CDR2 SAAADI. V gave up 4 bases and J gave up 1 base; unmatched junction bases: 9. The CDR3 sequence is 16 residues long. The CDR3 DNA follows: TGCGCCAGCAGTGGGTCTACCGGGACAGGATCCTACGAGCAGTACTTC. Residues: CASSGSTGTGSYEQYF.

This clonotype was seen more than once but under ten times. The J gene is TRBJ1-5, the V gene TRBV27; TRBD1 matches 11 bases. Germline V gives CDR1 MNHEY, CDR2 SMNVEV (reference sequence). After removal of 6 bases from V and 1 base from J, the junction contained 5 bases not matched to a gene. CDR3 length: 16 residues. The DNA for the CDR3 is TGTGCCAGCAGGGACAGGGGGCGTACAAGCAATCAGCCCCAGCATTTT. Its protein product is CASRDRGRTSNQPQHF.

This clonotype was observed many times. The genes are TRBV10-3 and TRBJ1-3, with D unclear. The CDR3 covers 17 residues. Looked up from germline, CDR1 is ENHRY and CDR2 is SYGVKD. The ends were cut back, 0 bases at V and 0 bases at J, with 12 bases in the middle. The CDR3 loop is CAISESPGRRSGNTIYF. CDR3 nucleotides: TGTGCCATCAGTGAGTCCCCGGGCCGCCGCTCTGGAAACACCATATATTTT.

This chain uses TRBV19 with TRBJ1-5; no firm D call. The CDR3 is made up of 15 amino acids. The germline V gene encodes CDR1 LNHDA and CDR2 SQIVND (reference sequence). Trimming removed 3 bases at V and 4 bases at J, with 13 bases between. CDR3 sequence reads: CASSILTLGNQPQHF. In DNA, the CDR3 is TGTGCCAGTAGTATCCTTACACTCGGAAATCAGCCCCAGCATTTT.

This clonotype has at least ten counts. The chain carries TRBV10-3 and TRBJ2-7; the match to TRBD1 covers 9 bases. CDR1 is ENHRY, CDR2 SYGVKD, per germline. The CDR3 loop spans 13 amino acids. With V trimmed by 6 bases and J by 7 bases, 7 bases remained unmatched. The CDR3 loop reads CAISRDRVREQYF. CDR3 in DNA: TGTGCCATCAGCCGGGACAGGGTTCGGGAGCAGTACTTC.

The sample holds many counts of this clonotype. The gene calls are TRBV5-1 and TRBJ2-5, with D uncertain. The CDR3 spans 14 residues. Germline loops: CDR1 SGHRS, CDR2 YFSETQ. Trimming took off 1 base at V and 5 bases at J, with 12 bases between the two ends. The CDR3 protein is CASSLRPDKETQYF. CDR3 nucleotides: TGCGCCAGCAGCTTGAGGCCCGACAAGGAGACCCAGTACTTC. Complete variable domain (other parts from reference TRBV5-1 and TRBJ2-5): KAGVTQTPRYLIKTRGQQVTLSCSPISGHRSVSWYQQTPGQGLQFLFEYFSETQRNKGNFPGRFSGRQFSNSRSEMNVSTLELGDSALYLCASSLRPDKETQYFGPGTRLLVL.